The 18 T cell receptor beta chains reported below all come from one sample, sequenced in a study of cytomegalovirus exposure and HLA in healthy donors. Primers included in the PCR were 60 Vbeta and 13 Jbeta primers. Data came from immunoSEQ multiplex PCR; TCRdb stores just in-frame clones and leaves some out. The data show under 150,000 clones, approximately 75% seen once. Material for sequencing was PBMCs. These TCRs come from a man between 50 and 59 years old in good health and CMV-seropositive.

The table lists this clone with a few counts. J is TRBJ1-3 and V is TRBV6-5; D unclear. The CDR3 spans 15 residues. Germline assignment: CDR1 MNHEY and CDR2 SVGAGI. V lost 5 bases and J lost 3, with 14 bases in between. CDR3 sequence reads: CASSRTVMGGNTIYF. For the CDR3, the DNA is TGTGCCAGCAGTCGAACAGTGATGGGTGGAAACACCATATATTTT.

This clone was observed a handful of times. This sequence joins TRBV6-5 and TRBJ2-5, with D possibly being TRBD1 (7 bases). Gene TRBJ2-7 matches the end of the DNA better, so the J call may be wrong. The CDR3 extends over 13 amino acids. Germline V gene data show CDR1 as MNHEY and CDR2 as SVGAGI. This chain's CDR3 is CASRGTAGYEQYF. The CDR3 nucleotides are TGTGCCAGCAGGGGGACAGCGGGCTACGAGCAGTACTTC.

The chain carries TRBV6-5 and TRBJ1-1; D not resolved. This CDR3 has 14 amino acids. V dropped 4 bases and J dropped 2 bases, with 11 bases sitting between them. The germline V gene has CDR1 MNHEY and CDR2 SVGAGI. The CDR3, as DNA: TGTGCCAGCAGTTTTGGTCGCGATAACACTGAAGCTTTCTTT. Protein product: CASSFGRDNTEAFF.

V is TRBV4-1 and J is TRBJ2-1, with TRBD1 matching over 8 bases. Trimming took 0 bases from V and 2 from J; bases not matched to a gene: 9. The CDR3 is made up of 18 amino acids. CDR1 is MGHRA and CDR2 is YSYEKL in the germline V gene. This chain's CDR3 is CASSQDLRTGRTYNEQFF. In DNA form, the CDR3 reads TGCGCCAGCAGCCAAGACCTCCGGACAGGGCGGACCTACAATGAGCAGTTCTTC.

The rearrangement joins TRBV5-1 to TRBJ2-2; 7 nucleotides line up with TRBD2. CDR3 length: 14 residues. CDR1 is SGHRS and CDR2 is YFSETQ in the germline V gene. Trimming cost V 4 bases and J 4 bases; bases outside gene matches: 4. The CDR3 nucleotides are TGCGCCAGCAGCGGGAGGGCAGGCACCGGGGAGCTGTTTTTT. This sequence encodes CASSGRAGTGELFF.

There are a few counts of this clone. The rearrangement uses TRBV7-2 and TRBJ1-4; perhaps TRBD1 as D (6 bases). CDR1 is SGHTA and CDR2 is FQGNSA in the germline V gene. V shed 5 bases and J shed 7 bases, with 14 bases lying between them. The length of the CDR3 is 14 residues. The CDR3 here is CASSQFSGVEKLFF. The DNA for the CDR3 is TGTGCCAGCAGCCAATTCTCAGGGGTTGAAAAACTGTTTTTT.

V usage is TRBV12-5 and J usage is TRBJ2-3; D may be TRBD1 (5 bases). Per germline, CDR1 LGHNT and CDR2 FRNRAP. V lost 6 bases, J lost 2 bases, and 12 bases lay in between. The CDR3 is made up of 14 amino acids. CDR3 DNA: TGTGCTAGTGGGGCCAGGGAATTCACAGATACGCAGTATTTT. Protein sequence: CASGAREFTDTQYF.

The chain recombines TRBV19 with TRBJ1-1; TRBD1 might be the D (6 bases). CDR3 length: 16 amino acids. Deletions cut 5 bases from V and 3 bases from J, with 19 bases between. Germline loops: CDR1 LNHDA, CDR2 SQIVND (reference sequence). CDR3 in amino acids: CASSPPGRGDHTEAFF. The CDR3 bases are TGTGCCAGTAGTCCTCCCGGCAGGGGAGATCACACTGAAGCTTTCTTT.

The chain recombines TRBV28 with TRBJ1-5, with 8 nucleotides matching TRBD1. The V gene's germline CDR1 is MDHEN and CDR2 SYDVKM. Unmatched junction bases numbered 10, after V lost 6 bases and J lost 6 bases. There are 15 residues in the CDR3. As DNA, the CDR3 is TGTGCCAGCAGCCACGACAGGGGCGTTGCTCAGCCCCAGCATTTT. Translated, it gives CASSHDRGVAQPQHF.

The rearrangement joins TRBV6-5 to TRBJ1-2; 7 bases fit TRBD1. Germline V CDR1 and CDR2: MNHEY, SVGAGI. The V and J ends lost 5 bases and 4 bases, in that order; junction bases with no gene match: 4. The CDR3 sequence is 13 residues long. The CDR3 DNA reads as TGTGCCAGCAGTCAACAGGGGTTCTATGGCTACACCTTC. Translating gives CASSQQGFYGYTF.

V and J are TRBV2 and TRBJ2-1, with TRBD2 matching over 13 bases. With 6 bases clipped from V and 9 bases from J, the junction kept 8 bases outside the gene matches. Germline CDR1 is SNHLY and CDR2 is FYNNEI. The CDR3 has 15 amino acids. CDR3 loop: CASSLGLAGVGEQFF. The CDR3 DNA follows: TGTGCCAGCAGCCTTGGACTAGCGGGGGTCGGTGAGCAGTTCTTC.

This clone was seen once. V gene TRBV6-4 combines with J gene TRBJ2-1; the match to TRBD2 covers 11 bases. This CDR3 region has 13 residues. V lost 3 bases and J lost 9; bases outside the gene matches: 1. Germline V gene data show CDR1 as MRHNA and CDR2 as SNTAGT. CDR3 protein: CASSELAGVEQFF. The CDR3 DNA is TGTGCCAGCAGTGAACTAGCGGGAGTTGAGCAGTTCTTC.

The chain joins TRBV4-1 to TRBJ1-6; unclear D gene. Trimming took 0 bases from V and 9 from J, leaving 9 bases between them. CDR3 length equals 14 residues. The germline V gene has CDR1 MGHRA and CDR2 YSYEKL. CDR3 nucleotide sequence: TGCGCCAGCAGCCAAGAGATGACTGGTTCACCCCTCCACTTT. Its protein is CASSQEMTGSPLHF.

The chain combines TRBV19 with TRBJ1-3; D uncertain. The CDR3 totals 17 residues. Germline CDR1 is LNHDA and CDR2 is SQIVND (reference sequence). The V end was cut by 5 bases, the J end by 0 bases, with 17 bases between. The chain's CDR3 is CASSVGGPSYSGNTIYF. The CDR3 DNA sequence: TGTGCCAGTAGTGTGGGAGGGCCCTCCTACTCTGGAAACACCATATATTTT.

The genes are TRBV5-1 and TRBJ1-1; D is perhaps TRBD1 (6 bases). The CDR3 consists of 16 residues. The germline gives CDR1 SGHRS, CDR2 YFSETQ. Between the trimmed V and J ends, which lost 4 bases and 0 bases, there was a span of 16 bases. CDR3 sequence (DNA): TGCGCCAGCAGCCCAAGACCGGGGACAATGAACACTGAAGCTTTCTTT. It yields the protein CASSPRPGTMNTEAFF.

This clone was observed a single time. The chain employs TRBV19 and TRBJ2-7; 12 positions match TRBD1. After removal of 6 bases from V and 3 bases from J, the junction contained 3 bases not matched to a gene. Germline CDR1 and CDR2: LNHDA and SQIVND (reference sequence). The CDR3 is made up of 14 amino acids. CDR3 protein: CASSGTGGHYEQYF. The CDR3 nucleotides read TGTGCCAGTAGCGGGACAGGGGGCCACTACGAGCAGTACTTC.

The rearrangement joins TRBV19 to TRBJ2-1, with a possible D match to TRBD2 (6 bases). The V gene lost 3 bases and the J gene lost 10 bases, with 13 bases spanning the gap. The CDR3 sequence is 13 residues long. CDR1 is LNHDA and CDR2 is SQIVND in the germline V gene (reference sequence). In nucleotides, the CDR3 is TGTGCCAGTAGTATTGGAGGGTGGAGGGAGCAGTTCTTC. Its translation is CASSIGGWREQFF. The variable domain in full, completed from reference TRBV19 and TRBJ2-1, reads DGGITQSPKYLFRKEGQNVTLSCEQNLNHDAMYWYRQDPGQGLRLIYYSQIVNDFQKGDIAEGYSVSREKKESFPLTVTSAQKNPTAFYLCASSIGGWREQFFGPGTRLTVL.

The rearrangement joins TRBV2 to TRBJ1-1; the D gene is possibly TRBD1 (5 bases). The germline V gene has CDR1 SNHLY and CDR2 FYNNEI. Between the trimmed V and J ends, which lost 6 bases and 3 bases, there was a span of 17 bases. The CDR3 has 15 residues. CDR3 bases: TGTGCCAGCAGCTCGGGGGGGGGACTCTACACTGAAGCTTTCTTT. As protein: CASSSGGGLYTEAFF.